Below are 23 T cell receptor beta chains sequenced from a single sample in a study of tumor-infiltrating lymphocytes in primary liver carcinoma. Starting material of 400 to 600 ng total RNA yielded TCR beta cDNA via a constant-region primer. Sequencing libraries for TCR beta derived from three nested multiplex PCR rounds that used slightly modified ARM-PCR. Use of TRBV1-TRBV30 forward primers with a C-beta reverse primer characterized the first two PCR rounds, which lasted nine to eleven cycles each. TCRdb redid the calling of the multiplex PCR reads with MiXCR, one entry per CDR3 protein. The sample lists approximately 210,000 distinct CDR3 sequences; approximately 65% were seen once. Extraction also yielded germline DNA, while blood RNA was obtained from unsorted whole blood. Input material: peripheral blood. The receptors shown here come from a woman aged 60 to 75 with primary liver carcinoma and hepatitis B virus infection.

In this sample, this clonotype turned up once. This chain connects TRBV24-1 to TRBJ1-1; possibly TRBD1 for D (5 bases). The CDR3 is 11 amino acids. V was pared by 7 bases and J by 9 bases, with 11 bases between. CDR1 and CDR2 (germline): KGHDR, SFDVKD. CDR3 amino acids: CATSFMGQAFF. The DNA of the CDR3 is TGTGCCACCAGCTTCATGGGACAAGCTTTCTTT.

Details on this clonotype: This may be a read error, as it is one base from a much larger clone. The chain recombines TRBV7-8 with TRBJ2-1; the D gene is possibly TRBD2 (5 bases). The CDR3 loop spans 14 amino acids. Per the germline V gene, CDR1 is SGHVS and CDR2 is FQNEAQ. The CDR3 DNA reads TGTGTCAGCTATCCGGGGAGTTTAAACAATGAGCAGTTCTTC. Protein: CVSYPGSLNNEQFF.

The chain carries TRBV28 and TRBJ2-6; D perhaps matches TRBD1 (5 bases). Trimming took off 10 bases at V and 0 bases at J, with 16 bases between the two ends. The length of the CDR3 is 16 residues. Germline V gene lookup returns CDR1 MDHEN and CDR2 SYDVKM. Here the CDR3 reads CATHESGPSGANVLTF. For the CDR3, the DNA is TGTGCCACCCACGAATCAGGGCCCTCTGGGGCCAACGTCCTGACTTTC.

As for this clonotype: Since a much larger clone is just one base distant, this may be a read error. The DNA for the CDR3 is TGTGCCAGCAGCGCGCCGCGGTTTAGCACAGATACGCAGTATTTT. It translates to CASSAPRFSTDTQYF. The chain uses TRBV7-9 and TRBJ2-3; D is unclear. Germline values: CDR1 SEHNR, CDR2 FQNEAQ (reference sequence). The CDR3 has 15 amino acids. Trimming removed 5 bases at V and 0 bases at J, with 12 bases between.

On this clonotype: A much larger clone sits a single nucleotide away, making a read error possible. The chain employs TRBV10-3 and TRBJ2-1; D is uncertain. Trimming removed 3 bases from V and 7 bases from J, with 7 bases in between. CDR3 length: 12 amino acids. The germline V gene encodes CDR1 ENHRY and CDR2 SYGVKD. The CDR3 is CAISELVNEQFF. CDR3 in DNA: TGTGCCATCAGTGAATTAGTGAATGAGCAGTTCTTC.

This clonotype was picked up one time. The rearrangement joins TRBV30 to TRBJ1-2, with 7 bases lining up with TRBD1. CDR3 length: 17 amino acids. V lost 3 bases to trimming and J lost 5 bases; unmatched junction nucleotides: 18. The germline V gene has CDR1 GTSNPN and CDR2 SVGIG (reference sequence). CDR3 nucleotide sequence: TGTGCCTGGAGCGAGACCAGAAGCAGGGGGGTCAGTTATGGCTACACCTTC. It encodes CAWSETRSRGVSYGYTF.

A note on this clonotype: A read error may explain this, as a much larger clone is one base away. The chain carries TRBV6-5 and TRBJ2-7, with 8 bases lining up with TRBD1. The CDR3 is 12 amino acids. The germline V gene has CDR1 MNHEY and CDR2 SVGAGI. The CDR3 region has the DNA TGTGGCACCGGGACAGGACCCTACGAGCAGTACTTC. It translates to CGTGTGPYEQYF.

This clonotype was seen ten or more times. V is TRBV12-3 or TRBV12-4 and J is TRBJ2-7; no clear D gene. The CDR3 totals 14 residues. The V gene lost 2 bases and the J gene lost 0 bases, with 8 bases spanning the gap. The CDR3 bases are TGTGCCAGCAGTTTAAGCCGGAGCTCCTACGAGCAGTACTTC. Protein: CASSLSRSSYEQYF.

CDR3 residues: CASKRLEGQSTDTQYF. In DNA, the CDR3 is TGTGCCAGCAAAAGACTCGAGGGACAGAGCACAGATACGCAGTATTTT. This chain links TRBV7-8 with TRBJ2-3; 7 nucleotides align to TRBD1. CDR1 is SGHVS and CDR2 is FQNEAQ in the germline V gene. The CDR3 length is 16 residues. The J segment lost 0 bases and the V segment lost 7 bases, leaving 10 bases of the junction unmatched.

Comment on this clonotype: Given a much more abundant clone one base away, this may be a read error. The chain recombines TRBV6-2 or TRBV6-3 with TRBJ2-7, with TRBD1 as a possible D gene (7 bases). The tail of the sequence fits TRBJ2-5 better, so the J call may be wrong. Germline V gene sequence: CDR1 MNHEY, CDR2 SVGEGT. The length of the CDR3 is 15 residues. The CDR3 sequence is CASNQGGAGGETQYF. CDR3 in DNA: TGTGCCAGCAATCAAGGGGGCGCAGGAGGGGAGACCCAGTACTTC.

The chain recombines TRBV9 with TRBJ2-2, with TRBD1 matching over 10 bases. Germline-derived CDR1 and CDR2 are SGDLS and YYNGEE. V lost 2 bases, J lost 10 bases, and 8 bases stayed unmatched. The CDR3 has 15 amino acids. CDR3 DNA sequence: TGTGCCAGCAGCGTCGGGACAGGGGATCTTGAGGAGCTGTTTTTT. Its protein product is CASSVGTGDLEELFF.

V usage is TRBV20-1 and J usage is TRBJ2-7; D is unclear. The CDR3 is 12 residues long. CDR1 is DFQATT, CDR2 SNEGSKA, per germline (reference sequence). The CDR3 region is CSPGRVYYEQYF. The CDR3 region has the DNA TGCAGCCCCGGAAGGGTGTACTACGAGCAGTACTTC.

As for this clonotype: The CDR3 ends on some other residue instead of the conserved phenylalanine or tryptophan, so this is likely a read error. V gene TRBV11-3 combines with J gene TRBJ2-1; D is uncertain. This CDR3 spans 16 amino acids. The ends were cut back, 3 bases at V and 3 bases at J, with 15 bases in the middle. Germline V lookup: CDR1 SGHNT, CDR2 YENEEA. CDR3 residues: CASSLDGDYGYNEQFL. CDR3 sequence (DNA): TGTGCCAGCAGCTTGGATGGGGATTACGGCTACAATGAGCAGTTCTTA.

For this clonotype: Given a much more abundant clone one base away, this may be a read error. The rearrangement joins TRBV6-2 or TRBV6-3 to TRBJ1-1; no clear D gene. The V end lost 0 bases, the J end lost 3 bases, and 8 bases lay between the germline ends. The CDR3 totals 14 residues. Germline lookup yields CDR1 MNHEY and CDR2 SVGEGT. The CDR3 DNA follows: TGTGCCAGCAGTTACTCGATTAAATACACTGAAGCTTTCTTT. This gives the protein CASSYSIKYTEAFF.

On this clonotype itself: Since no conserved phenylalanine or tryptophan closes the CDR3, a read error is the likely cause. J is TRBJ2-3 and V is TRBV14; no definite D call. Looked up from germline, CDR1 is SGHDN and CDR2 is FVKESK. Trimming cost V 7 bases and J 2 bases, with 10 bases left between them. CDR3 length: 13 residues. The CDR3 nucleotides read TGTGCCAGCAACCGAGGATACACAGATACGCAGTATGTT. Amino acid sequence: CASNRGYTDTQYV.

A word on this clonotype: The junction departs from germline at one end; a sequencing error may be responsible. The chain links TRBV11-2 to TRBJ2-7, with a tentative D call TRBD2 (6 bases). In germline, CDR1 is SGHAT, CDR2 FQNNGV. The CDR3 has 15 amino acids. CDR3 nucleotides: TGTGCCAGCAGATTAGGGTTTAGCGGCTTCTACGAGCAGTACTTC. Translated: CASRLGFSGFYEQYF. Complete variable domain (other parts from reference TRBV11-2 and TRBJ2-7): EAGVAQSPRYKIIEKRQSVAFWCNPISGHATLYWYQQILGQGPKLLIQFQNNGVVDDSQLPKDRFSAERLKGVDSTLKIQPAKLEDSAVYLCASRLGFSGFYEQYFGPGTRLTVT.

In the case of this clonotype: One base away lies a much larger clone, so this may be a sequencing read error. This rearrangement joins TRBV14 to TRBJ1-1; no clear D gene. This CDR3 contains 13 residues. Germline CDR1 SGHDN, CDR2 FVKESK. The CDR3 DNA sequence: TGTGCCAGCAGCCAGCACATGAACACTGAAACTTTCTTT. Translation: CASSQHMNTETFF. The full variable domain, in which reference TRBV14 and TRBJ1-1 provide the parts outside the CDR3, is EAGVTQFPSHSVIEKGQTVTLRCDPISGHDNLYWYRRVMGKEIKFLLHFVKESKQDESGMPNNRFLAERTGGTYSTLKVQPAELEDSGVYFCASSQHMNTETFFGQGTRLTVV.

This clonotype was seen repeatedly, ten times or more. The chain recombines TRBV6-1 with TRBJ1-2; D remains ambiguous. The germline CDR1 and CDR2 sequences are MNHNS and SASEGT. Between the trimmed V and J ends, which lost 3 bases and 6 bases, there was a span of 14 bases. The length of the CDR3 is 14 residues. CDR3 DNA sequence: TGTGCCAGCAGTGATATAGGAGGGTGGAATGGCTACACCTTC. This sequence encodes CASSDIGGWNGYTF.

Comments on this clonotype: Here the CDR3 omits its conserved ending phenylalanine or tryptophan, so a read error is the likely source. The chain joins TRBV6-5 to TRBJ2-1; no reliable D call. The CDR3 runs 14 residues. Germline values: CDR1 MNHEY, CDR2 SVGAGI. Here the CDR3 reads CASSRRSSYNKQFY. CDR3 in DNA: TGTGCCAGCAGCCGAAGGAGCTCCTACAATAAGCAGTTCTAC.

With regard to this clonotype: This may arise from a read error, as a much more abundant clone is one base away. The CDR3, as DNA: TGTGCTAGTGGTTTGACACCGAACACTGAAACTTTCTTT. Its protein product is CASGLTPNTETFF. V gene TRBV12-5 combines with J gene TRBJ1-1; D remains unclear. CDR1 is LGHNT and CDR2 is FRNRAP in the germline V gene. The CDR3 has 13 residues.

With regard to this clonotype: At one end, the junction sequence differs from germline, possibly due to a read error. The V and J genes are TRBV6-1 and TRBJ2-7; weak D call: TRBD2 (6 bases). This CDR3 has 16 amino acids. Germline V lookup: CDR1 MNHNS, CDR2 SASEGT. CDR3 in DNA: TGTTCCAGTAGTGAATGGAGGGCTAATGGCGCCTACGAGCAGTACTTC. Its translation: CSSSEWRANGAYEQYF.

This clonotype was picked up many times. This chain connects TRBV7-8 to TRBJ1-1, with D perhaps matching TRBD1 (5 bases). The V end was cut by 1 base, the J end by 4 bases, with 16 bases between. CDR3 length equals 16 residues. The germline gives CDR1 SGHVS, CDR2 FQNEAQ. DNA for the CDR3: TGTGCCAGCAGCTTAGGGCGGGCAGGGCTGAGCACTGAAGCTTTCTTT. It specifies CASSLGRAGLSTEAFF.

A remark on this clonotype: The CDR3 does not close with the conserved phenylalanine or tryptophan, likely indicating a read error. The DNA is omitted, as the CDR3 cannot be located on it reliably, and the CDR3 follows TCRdb's listing. The chain employs TRBV6-1 and TRBJ2-1; the table's D call TRBD1 went unverified against the DNA. The CDR3 has 11 amino acids, counting both end residues. Germline assignment: CDR1 MNHNS and CDR2 SASEGT. CDR3 loop: CASSEDRKQLL.